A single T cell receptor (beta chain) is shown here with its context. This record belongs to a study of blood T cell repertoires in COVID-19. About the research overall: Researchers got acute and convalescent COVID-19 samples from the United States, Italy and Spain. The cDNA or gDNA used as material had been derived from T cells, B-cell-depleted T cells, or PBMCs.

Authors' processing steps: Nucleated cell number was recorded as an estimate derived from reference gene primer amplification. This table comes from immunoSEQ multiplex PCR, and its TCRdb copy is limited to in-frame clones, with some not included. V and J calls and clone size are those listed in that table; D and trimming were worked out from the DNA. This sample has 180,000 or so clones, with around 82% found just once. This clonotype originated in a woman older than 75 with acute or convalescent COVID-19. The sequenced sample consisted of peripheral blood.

This CDR3 is CASGLGQGPSTDTQYF. CDR3 nucleotides: TGTGCTAGTGGTTTGGGACAGGGTCCTAGCACAGATACGCAGTATTTT. The V call is TRBV12-5, the J call TRBJ2-3, with 7 positions matching TRBD1. The J segment lost 0 bases and the V segment lost 1 base, leaving 4 bases of the junction unmatched. Germline values: CDR1 LGHNT, CDR2 FRNRAP. The CDR3 loop spans 16 amino acids.